Listed below are T cell receptor beta chains from one sample, sequenced in a study of beta chain features in type 1 diabetes. Sequencing used immunoSEQ multiplex PCR; TCRdb keeps in-frame clones, though not all of them. Counted here are a few hundred thousand clones, over 11% occurring once; the ten biggest clones make up around 0.016%. Sample: naive CD4+ T cells from blood. The receptors were sampled from a man aged 25-45 years with type 1 diabetes. Both conserved end residues are part of each CDR3. A D gene is named only where the DNA matches it firmly. Clone size is not always given. Where it is, it says once, few, many or a class for expanded clones.

few	.	TRBJ1-1	TRBV7-3	CASSLNPTGNTEAFF	TGTGCCAGCAGCTTAAATCCGACAGGGAACACTGAAGCTTTCTTT
.	TRBD1	TRBJ2-1	TRBV7-8	CASSSDRGNEQFF	TGTGCCAGCAGCTCGGACAGGGGCAATGAGCAGTTCTTC
few	TRBD2	TRBJ2-1	TRBV19	CASSKTSGSPYNEQFF	TGTGCCAGTAGTAAGACTAGCGGGAGTCCTTATAATGAGCAGTTCTTC
few	TRBD1	TRBJ2-1	TRBV5-1	CASSHGTGGNEQFF	TGCGCCAGCAGCCACGGGACAGGGGGTAATGAGCAGTTCTTC
once	.	TRBJ2-4	TRBV19	CASSTQIVRGTKNIQYF	TGTGCCAGTAGTACCCAAATAGTCCGGGGAACCAAAAACATTCAGTACTTC
.	TRBD1	TRBJ1-5	TRBV5-1	CASSPDRGNQPQHF	TGCGCCAGCAGCCCAGACAGGGGCAATCAGCCCCAGCATTTT
few	TRBD1	TRBJ1-5	TRBV14	CASSLTGTNQPQHF	TGTGCCAGCAGCTTGACAGGGACAAATCAGCCCCAGCATTTT
few	.	TRBJ2-2	TRBV20-1	CGGSLTGELFF	TGCGGGGGGAGCTTAACCGGGGAGCTGTTTTTT
.	TRBD2	TRBJ2-1	TRBV27	CASSSSPISTSGSYNEQFF	TGTGCCAGCAGTTCTTCCCCAATTTCGACTAGCGGGAGCTACAATGAGCAGTTCTTC
few	.	TRBJ1-1	TRBV7-8	CASSLTLGYTEAFF	TGTGCCAGCAGCTTAACGCTGGGCTACACTGAAGCTTTCTTT
few	.	TRBJ1-2	TRBV25-1	CASSEIMGSNYGYTF	TGTGCCAGCAGTGAAATCATGGGGAGTAACTATGGCTACACCTTC
.	TRBD2	TRBJ2-3	TRBV2	CASSSGLASTEYF	TGTGCCAGCAGTTCCGGACTAGCATCCACTGAGTATTTT
few	.	TRBJ2-7	TRBV5-1	CASSLSSVYEQYF	TGCGCCAGCAGCTTGTCTTCTGTGTACGAGCAGTACTTC
few	.	TRBJ1-1	TRBV9	CASSVVPGNTEAFF	TGTGCCAGCAGCGTAGTTCCAGGGAACACTGAAGCTTTCTTT
.	TRBD2	TRBJ2-1	TRBV5-1	CASSFLLAGSYNEQFF	TGCGCCAGCAGCTTCCTACTAGCGGGAAGCTACAATGAGCAGTTCTTC
.	TRBD1	TRBJ2-7	TRBV23-1	CASPPALTGWAYEQYF	TGCGCCAGCCCTCCCGCCCTGACAGGGTGGGCCTACGAGCAGTACTTC
.	.	TRBJ2-1	TRBV5-1	CASSMRGHSYNEQFF	TGCGCCAGCAGCATGAGAGGACACTCCTACAATGAGCAGTTCTTC
.	.	TRBJ2-1	TRBV7-9	CASSLALSRSYNEQFF	TGTGCCAGCAGCTTAGCCCTGTCGAGGTCATACAATGAGCAGTTCTTC
few	TRBD2	TRBJ2-3	TRBV11-1	CASSFGTSHGDTQYF	TGTGCCAGCAGCTTCGGGACTAGTCATGGAGATACGCAGTATTTT
few	.	TRBJ2-1	TRBV5-1	CASSLQADGYNEQFF	TGCGCCAGCAGCTTGCAAGCGGACGGATACAATGAGCAGTTCTTC
.	TRBD1	TRBJ1-2	TRBV19	CASSNGQGVGYTF	TGTGCCAGTAGTAACGGACAGGGTGTTGGCTACACCTTC
.	.	TRBJ1-2	TRBV18	CASSPLTTDGGYTF	TGTGCCAGCTCACCACTGACGACCGACGGGGGCTACACCTTC
few	.	TRBJ2-4	TRBV11-3	CASSSGAKNIQYF	TGTGCCAGCAGCTCGGGAGCCAAAAACATTCAGTACTTC
few	.	TRBJ2-3	TRBV15	CATSRLQGTDTQYF	TGTGCCACCAGCAGGCTACAGGGCACAGATACGCAGTATTTT
.	.	TRBJ2-7	TRBV19	CASSIRRGLYEQYF	TGTGCCAGTAGTATCCGGAGGGGGCTGTACGAGCAGTACTTC
many	.	TRBJ1-1	TRBV14	CASSYSITEAFF	TGTGCCAGCAGCTACTCCATCACTGAAGCTTTCTTT
.	.	TRBJ2-2	TRBV18	CASSPPSGSLGGELFF	TGTGCCAGCTCACCACCCTCGGGTTCCCTCGGCGGGGAGCTGTTTTTT
few	.	TRBJ1-5	TRBV5-1	CASSPDTRNQPQHF	TGCGCCAGCAGCCCGGACACCAGGAATCAGCCCCAGCATTTT
.	TRBD2	TRBJ2-7	TRBV7-9	CASSLVAGSSYEQYF	TGTGCCAGCAGCTTAGTAGCGGGTAGCTCCTACGAGCAGTACTTC
.	.	TRBJ2-7	TRBV28	CASSLGRIYEQYF	TGTGCCAGCAGTTTGGGGAGAATCTACGAGCAGTACTTC
few	TRBD1	TRBJ2-1	TRBV18	CASSPPRTGGGNEQFF	TGTGCCAGCTCACCTCCTCGGACAGGGGGGGGCAATGAGCAGTTCTTC
.	TRBD2	TRBJ2-7	TRBV10-3	CAIMPSGSYEQYF	TGTGCCATCATGCCTAGCGGCTCCTACGAGCAGTACTTC
.	.	TRBJ1-2	TRBV4-2	CASSREVETYGYTF	TGTGCCAGCAGTCGAGAGGTAGAGACCTATGGCTACACCTTC
.	TRBD1	TRBJ1-2	TRBV7-9	CASSKHRGRMNYGYTF	TGTGCCAGCAGCAAACACAGGGGGCGGATGAACTATGGCTACACCTTC
few	TRBD2	TRBJ2-1	TRBV5-1	CASSLTSGSTDEQFF	TGCGCCAGCAGCTTAACTAGCGGGAGTACGGATGAGCAGTTCTTC
few	.	TRBJ1-5	TRBV19	CASRLGQLNQPQHF	TGTGCCAGTAGACTTGGACAGCTCAATCAGCCCCAGCATTTT
.	.	TRBJ2-7	TRBV5-1	CASSLGAGFPYEQYF	TGCGCCAGCAGCTTGGGGGCGGGATTTCCCTACGAGCAGTACTTC
.	TRBD1	TRBJ2-5	TRBV11-2	CASSPTTGAMQETQYF	TGTGCCAGCAGCCCGACGACAGGGGCTATGCAAGAGACCCAGTACTTC
.	TRBD1	TRBJ2-3	TRBV7-8	CASSLGTGAKTDTQYF	TGTGCCAGCAGCTTAGGGACAGGGGCAAAAACAGATACGCAGTATTTT
.	.	TRBJ1-2	TRBV28	CASSLGAIYGYTF	TGTGCCAGCAGTTTAGGGGCGATATATGGCTACACCTTC
.	TRBD2	TRBJ2-3	TRBV5-4	CASSSAGGRTDTQYF	TGTGCCAGCAGCTCAGCGGGAGGGCGGACAGATACGCAGTATTTT
.	TRBD2	TRBJ2-1	TRBV28	CASSLRLAGDRLFF	TGTGCCAGCAGCCTAAGACTAGCGGGAGATCGACTGTTCTTC
.	.	TRBJ1-1	TRBV29-1	CSVLGASNTEAFF	TGCAGCGTTTTGGGGGCATCGAACACTGAAGCTTTCTTT
.	TRBD2	TRBJ2-2	TRBV4-2	CASSQDISGRVYTGELFF	TGTGCCAGCAGCCAAGATATCAGCGGGAGAGTATACACCGGGGAGCTGTTTTTT
.	.	TRBJ2-2	TRBV28	CASSLGTPRASGELFF	TGTGCCAGCAGCCTAGGGACACCTAGGGCGTCCGGGGAGCTGTTTTTT
.	.	TRBJ2-2	TRBV5-1	CASQVQGNTGELFF	TGCGCCAGCCAGGTACAAGGGAACACCGGGGAGCTGTTTTTT
few	.	TRBJ1-1	TRBV15	CATSREGGLMNTEAFF	TGTGCCACCAGCAGAGAGGGAGGCTTAATGAACACTGAAGCTTTCTTT
.	TRBD2	TRBJ2-3	TRBV13	CASSFRASGRTDTQYF	TGTGCCAGCAGCTTCAGGGCTAGCGGGAGGACCGATACGCAGTATTTT
.	TRBD1	TRBJ2-1	TRBV6-5	CASSYRTGGLPNEQFF	TGTGCCAGCAGTTACCGGACAGGTGGGCTACCCAATGAGCAGTTCTTC
.	.	TRBJ2-1	TRBV7-9	CASSAQVGDEQFF	TGTGCCAGCAGCGCTCAAGTGGGCGATGAGCAGTTCTTC
few	.	TRBJ2-1	TRBV28	CASSGWYNEQFF	TGTGCCAGCAGCGGGTGGTACAATGAGCAGTTCTTC
few	TRBD1	TRBJ2-7	TRBV6-5	CASRRTGGGYEQYF	TGTGCCAGCCGCCGGACAGGGGGCGGTTACGAGCAGTACTTC
.	TRBD2	TRBJ2-1	TRBV15	CATSRDRTSGTMYNEQFF	TGTGCCACCAGCAGAGATCGGACTAGCGGGACGATGTACAATGAGCAGTTCTTC
few	TRBD1	TRBJ2-7	TRBV29-1	CSVSSTGFVEQYF	TGCAGCGTTTCTTCGACAGGGTTTGTCGAGCAGTACTTC